The sequence of this T cell receptor (beta chain) was determined in a study of blood T cell repertoires in COVID-19. Study in general: Sites in the United States, Italy and Spain provided acute and convalescent COVID-19 samples. Sources were T cells, B-cell-depleted T cells, or PBMCs; the material itself was cDNA or gDNA.

The protocol was immunoSEQ multiplex PCR, while the TCRdb copy is restricted to in-frame clones and leaves out a portion. The sample carries some 320,000 clones, roughly 88% recorded once. The CDR3 contains 17 residues. Germline values: CDR1 KGHSH, CDR2 LQKENI. V lost 3 bases to trimming and J lost 4 bases, with 21 bases between them. This TCR came from a woman under 40 who had recovered from COVID-19. Specimen: peripheral blood. This sequence joins TRBV18 and TRBJ1-1; D perhaps matches TRBD1 (5 bases). The CDR3 loop reads CASSPRRFINQGTEAFF. CDR3 sequence (DNA): TGTGCCAGCTCACCGCGACGATTCATCAACCAGGGCACTGAAGCTTTCTTT.